This entry lists 11 T cell receptor beta chains sequenced from one sample in a study of T cells expressing NK-cell markers. Reanalyzing the 5' RACE reads, TCRdb keeps one entry per CDR3 protein, without DNA. The specimen's table records 300,000 to 500,000 distinct CDR3 sequences. Specimen: blood T cells: a sorted CD56 or NKG2C T cell subset, CD4+ or CD8+ T cells, or bulk PBMC T cells (not recorded which). These receptors all come from a woman in her forties or fifties in good health.

This chain joins TRBV27 and TRBJ1-3; as DNA is missing, the TRBD1 call by TCRdb cannot be tested. Germline CDR1 and CDR2: MNHEY and SMNVEV (reference sequence). This CDR3 has 15 amino acids. The CDR3 loop is CASSLNRGDGNTIYF.

The V and J genes are TRBV11-3 and TRBJ2-1. CDR1 is SGHNT, CDR2 YENEEA, per germline. This CDR3 is 15 amino acids long. The CDR3: CASSLVKPAYNEQFF.

The J gene is TRBJ1-1, the V gene TRBV19; TCRdb reports TRBD1, a call that lacks DNA to check it against. Germline V CDR1 and CDR2: LNHDA, SQIVND (reference sequence). This CDR3 has 15 residues. CDR3 in amino acids: CASSTNGQLNTEAFF.

V is TRBV20-1 and J is TRBJ2-1; the D call from TCRdb, TRBD2, cannot be confirmed without DNA. Per germline, CDR1 DFQATT and CDR2 SNEGSKA (reference sequence). The CDR3 contains 16 residues. CDR3 region: CSAPDSGRAAGNEQFF.

The J gene is TRBJ1-4, the V gene TRBV29-1. The germline CDR1 and CDR2 sequences are SQVTM and ANQGSEA. The CDR3 spans 13 residues. CDR3: CSVVRASGEKLFF.

The CDR3 spells CASSEGTGGPYEQYF. The chain joins TRBV10-1 to TRBJ2-7; absent DNA, TCRdb's TRBD1 call cannot be checked. The CDR3 covers 15 residues. Germline V gene lookup returns CDR1 WNHNN and CDR2 SYGVQD (reference sequence).

J is TRBJ2-5 and V is TRBV11-2; the TRBD2 assignment by TCRdb is unverifiable without DNA. CDR3 size: 18 residues. Germline V gene data show CDR1 as SGHAT and CDR2 as FQNNGV. This chain's CDR3 is CASSLDETSGIDEETQYF. The full variable domain, in which reference TRBV11-2 and TRBJ2-5 provide the parts outside the CDR3, is EAGVAQSPRYKIIEKRQSVAFWCNPISGHATLYWYQQILGQGPKLLIQFQNNGVVDDSQLPKDRFSAERLKGVDSTLKIQPAKLEDSAVYLCASSLDETSGIDEETQYFGPGTRLLVL.

The gene calls are TRBV7-9 and TRBJ2-2; TCRdb's D call, TRBD1, is unchecked because there is no DNA. In germline, CDR1 is SEHNR, CDR2 FQNEAQ (reference sequence). CDR3 length equals 12 residues. This chain's CDR3 is CAHDSFTGELFF.

The chain recombines TRBV12-3 or TRBV12-4 with TRBJ1-6; TCRdb calls TRBD1, which cannot be checked without DNA. This CDR3 region has 14 residues. The CDR3 loop reads CASSSTGPGSPLHF.

The chain uses TRBV24-1 and TRBJ2-5; absent DNA, TCRdb's TRBD2 call cannot be checked. The CDR3 extends over 14 amino acids. Germline V gene data show CDR1 as KGHDR and CDR2 as SFDVKD. The chain's CDR3 is CATSVAGSQETQYF.

The chain has TRBV6-6 and TRBJ2-7; no DNA is available, so the TRBD2 call from TCRdb remains unchecked. Germline lookup yields CDR1 MNHNY and CDR2 SVGAGI (reference sequence). CDR3 length: 13 residues. The CDR3 loop reads CAISGTTSYEQYF.